The rows below give T cell receptor beta chains drawn from one sample of a study of cytomegalovirus exposure and HLA in healthy donors. The assay was immunoSEQ multiplex PCR, and TCRdb's table has in-frame clones only and misses some. The repertoire holds approximately 190,000 clones, with about 13% as singletons. Specimen: PBMCs. The receptors derive from a man aged 50 to 59 in good health and CMV-seropositive. The CDR3 runs from the conserved cysteine through the conserved F or W. D genes are given only for firm matches. The listing skips clone size in some rows; elsewhere it reads once, few, many or a size class.

>TRBJ2-3|.|TRBV6-5|.
CASSSETASTDTQYF
TGTGCCAGCAGCTCCGAGACAGCTAGCACAGATACGCAGTATTTT
>TRBJ2-3|.|TRBV5-4|.
CASSAGPGSTDTQYF
TGTGCCAGCAGCGCGGGACCGGGGAGCACAGATACGCAGTATTTT
>TRBJ1-1|.|TRBV27|few
CASSSWGGNTEAFF
TGTGCCAGCAGTTCTTGGGGCGGGAACACTGAAGCTTTCTTT
>TRBJ2-3|TRBD2|TRBV5-1|.
CASSLLAGAGTDTQYF
TGCGCCAGCAGCTTATTAGCGGGGGCCGGCACAGATACGCAGTATTTT
>TRBJ2-1|TRBD2|TRBV5-1|.
CASTLTSSNVYEQFF
TGCGCCAGCACCCTGACTAGCAGCAACGTTTATGAGCAGTTCTTC
>TRBJ2-5|TRBD1|TRBV19|few
CASSVGGTGGRETQYF
TGTGCCAGTAGTGTCGGGGGGACAGGGGGCAGAGAGACCCAGTACTTC
>TRBJ2-1|TRBD1|TRBV4-3|few
CASSQDRGIGVNEQFF
TGCGCCAGCAGCCAAGACAGGGGGATTGGCGTCAATGAGCAGTTCTTC
>TRBJ1-1|.|TRBV28|.
CASSLIRGADTEAFF
TGTGCCAGCAGTTTGATTCGTGGGGCGGACACTGAAGCTTTCTTT
>TRBJ1-3|TRBD1|TRBV5-1|.
CASSLGSGQGNTIYF
TGCGCCAGCAGCTTGGGGTCGGGACAGGGAAACACCATATATTTT
>TRBJ1-2|TRBD1|TRBV19|few
CASNPDRGNYGYTF
TGTGCCAGTAATCCGGACAGGGGAAACTATGGCTACACCTTC
>TRBJ1-2|.|TRBV29-1|.
CSVDLGVNYGYTF
TGCAGCGTTGACTTAGGGGTCAACTATGGCTACACCTTC
>TRBJ1-5|.|TRBV5-6|few
CASSLGQSSNQPQHF
TGTGCCAGCAGCTTGGGGCAGTCTAGCAATCAGCCCCAGCATTTT
>TRBJ1-1|.|TRBV30|few
CAWSVPGDAFF
TGTGCCTGGAGTGTACCAGGGGATGCTTTCTTT
>TRBJ1-1|TRBD1|TRBV5-1|few
CASSTEQGADTEAFF
TGCGCCAGCAGCACAGAACAGGGGGCGGACACTGAAGCTTTCTTT
>TRBJ2-2|TRBD1|TRBV4-3|.
CASSLNPWTGPGELFF
TGCGCCAGCAGCCTCAATCCGTGGACAGGGCCCGGGGAGCTGTTTTTT
>TRBJ1-2|.|TRBV5-1|few
CASSLRGSYGYTF
TGCGCCAGCAGCTTGAGGGGTTCCTATGGCTACACCTTC
>TRBJ2-1|.|TRBV28|.
CASSRVAGNYNEQFF
TGTGCCAGCAGTCGAGTGGCAGGGAATTACAATGAGCAGTTCTTC
>TRBJ2-2|TRBD1|TRBV5-1|.
CASSYTGANTGELFF
TGCGCCAGCAGCTACACAGGGGCCAACACCGGGGAGCTGTTTTTT
>TRBJ2-5|TRBD2|TRBV11-3|few
CASSLDAGVRQETQYF
TGTGCCAGCAGCTTAGATGCGGGGGTCAGGCAAGAGACCCAGTACTTC
>TRBJ1-2|.|TRBV9|.
CASSRGGANSNYGYTF
TGTGCCAGCAGCAGAGGTGGCGCCAACTCTAACTATGGCTACACCTTC
>TRBJ2-3|TRBD2|TRBV5-6|.
CASSSLGLAGAPDTDTQYF
TGTGCCAGCAGCTCCCTGGGACTAGCGGGGGCCCCGGACACAGATACGCAGTATTTT
>TRBJ1-6|TRBD1|TRBV2|.
CASNGQGGTPLHF
TGTGCCAGCAACGGACAGGGGGGGACACCCCTCCACTTT
>TRBJ1-4|.|TRBV6-5|.
CASSLVLSEKLFF
TGTGCCAGCAGTCTCGTCTTGAGTGAAAAACTGTTTTTT
>TRBJ1-4|.|TRBV11-3|.
CASSRIEDEKLFF
TGTGCCAGCAGCCGAATAGAGGATGAAAAACTGTTTTTT
>TRBJ2-6|.|TRBV7-2|few
CASSLAASGANVLTF
TGTGCCAGCAGCCTTGCGGCCTCTGGGGCCAACGTCCTGACTTTC
>TRBJ1-5|.|TRBV11-3|.
CASSFRGGQPQHF
TGTGCCAGCAGCTTTCGGGGGGGTCAGCCCCAGCATTTT
>TRBJ2-5|.|TRBV18|few
CASSPPLGSRETQYF
TGTGCCAGCTCACCACCTTTAGGGAGTCGCGAGACCCAGTACTTC
>TRBJ1-3|TRBD1|TRBV7-8|.
CASSLGAGTGAGNTIYF
TGTGCCAGCAGCTTAGGGGCTGGGACAGGGGCTGGAAACACCATATATTTT
>TRBJ1-1|.|TRBV12-5|.
CASGSPGAGFNTEAFF
TGTGCTAGTGGTTCCCCTGGGGCAGGGTTTAACACTGAAGCTTTCTTT
>TRBJ1-2|TRBD1|TRBV29-1|.
CSGGQEALGYTF
TGCAGCGGGGGACAGGAGGCGCTTGGCTACACCTTC
>TRBJ1-1|.|TRBV18|.
CASSQIGQRMNTEAFF
TGTGCCAGCTCACAAATTGGACAGCGTATGAACACTGAAGCTTTCTTT
>TRBJ1-2|.|TRBV4-3|.
CASSQYTGGGYTF
TGCGCCAGCAGCCAATATACCGGTGGTGGCTACACCTTC
>TRBJ2-5|.|TRBV5-1|.
CASSGRSPQETQYF
TGCGCCAGCAGCGGGAGATCACCACAAGAGACCCAGTACTTC
>TRBJ1-1|.|TRBV19|.
CASRSRDGLSTEAFF
TGTGCCAGTAGAAGCAGGGATGGGTTGAGCACTGAAGCTTTCTTT
>TRBJ2-7|.|TRBV25-1|few
CATRPEQYF
TGTGCCACCAGACCCGAGCAGTACTTC
>TRBJ1-5|.|TRBV7-2|.
CASSFRGTNQPQHF
TGTGCCAGCAGCTTCCGGGGAACTAATCAGCCCCAGCATTTT
>TRBJ1-1|TRBD1|TRBV11-3|few
CASSPPTGEAFF
TGTGCCAGCAGCCCACCGACAGGGGAAGCTTTCTTT
>TRBJ1-2|TRBD1|TRBV10-3|few
CAISSTGTAPWGYTF
TGTGCCATCAGCTCAACCGGGACAGCCCCCTGGGGCTACACCTTC
>TRBJ1-2|.|TRBV7-9|.
CASSSWRGDYGYTF
TGTGCCAGCAGCTCCTGGCGGGGAGACTATGGCTACACCTTC
>TRBJ2-5|TRBD1|TRBV15|few
CATSRDRGGLGETQYF
TGTGCCACCAGCAGAGATCGAGGGGGCCTCGGGGAGACCCAGTACTTC
>TRBJ2-5|TRBD2|TRBV5-4|.
CASSERLAGGQETQYF
TGTGCCAGCAGCGAGAGACTAGCGGGGGGGCAAGAGACCCAGTACTTC
>TRBJ1-1|TRBD1|TRBV5-1|.
CASSLGTVPEAFF
TGCGCCAGCAGCCTAGGGACAGTCCCTGAAGCTTTCTTT
>TRBJ2-7|.|TRBV19|.
CASSIQDTLEQYF
TGTGCCAGTAGTATACAGGACACCCTCGAGCAGTACTTC
>TRBJ1-2|.|TRBV6-5|.
CASSPERARGYTF
TGTGCCAGCAGCCCAGAGAGGGCGAGGGGCTACACCTTC
>TRBJ1-2|TRBD1|TRBV9|few
CASSVVGTGESGYTF
TGTGCCAGCAGCGTAGTGGGGACAGGGGAAAGCGGCTACACCTTC
>TRBJ1-2|.|TRBV6-6|few
CASSGTNYGYTF
TGTGCCAGCAGTGGGACAAACTATGGCTACACCTTC
>TRBJ2-1|.|TRBV6-5|few
CASSFRGNEQFF
TGTGCCAGCAGTTTCCGGGGGAATGAGCAGTTCTTC